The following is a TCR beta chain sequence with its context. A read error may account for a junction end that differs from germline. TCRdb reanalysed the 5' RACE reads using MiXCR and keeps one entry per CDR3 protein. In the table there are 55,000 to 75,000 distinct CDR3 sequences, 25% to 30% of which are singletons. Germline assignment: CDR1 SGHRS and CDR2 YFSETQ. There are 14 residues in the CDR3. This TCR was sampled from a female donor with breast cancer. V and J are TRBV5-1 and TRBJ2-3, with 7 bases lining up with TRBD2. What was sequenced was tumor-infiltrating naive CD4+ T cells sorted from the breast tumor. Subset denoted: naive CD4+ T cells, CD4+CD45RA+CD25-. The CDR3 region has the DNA TGCACCAGCAGCTTGACAGCGGGGTCAGATACGCAGTATTTT. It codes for CTSSLTAGSDTQYF.